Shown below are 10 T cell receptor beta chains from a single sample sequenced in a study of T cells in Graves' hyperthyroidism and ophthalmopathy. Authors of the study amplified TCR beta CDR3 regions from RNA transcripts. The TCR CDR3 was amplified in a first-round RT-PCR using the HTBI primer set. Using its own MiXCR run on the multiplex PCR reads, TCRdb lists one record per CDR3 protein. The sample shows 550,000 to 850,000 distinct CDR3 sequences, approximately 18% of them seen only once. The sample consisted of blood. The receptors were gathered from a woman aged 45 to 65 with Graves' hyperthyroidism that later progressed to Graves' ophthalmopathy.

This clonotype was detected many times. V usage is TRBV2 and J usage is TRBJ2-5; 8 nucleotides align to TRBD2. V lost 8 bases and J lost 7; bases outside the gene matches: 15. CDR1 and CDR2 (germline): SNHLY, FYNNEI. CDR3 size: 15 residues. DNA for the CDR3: TGTGCCAGCCTGGAGTCACGGGGGGGAATAGTGACCCAGTACTTC. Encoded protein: CASLESRGGIVTQYF.

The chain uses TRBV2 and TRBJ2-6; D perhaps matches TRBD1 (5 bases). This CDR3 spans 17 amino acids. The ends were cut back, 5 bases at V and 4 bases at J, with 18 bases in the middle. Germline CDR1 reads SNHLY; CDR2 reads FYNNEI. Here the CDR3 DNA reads TGTGCCAGCAGTCAAGGGGCAGGCGTAGGGGGGGCCAACGTCCTGACTTTC. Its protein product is CASSQGAGVGGANVLTF.

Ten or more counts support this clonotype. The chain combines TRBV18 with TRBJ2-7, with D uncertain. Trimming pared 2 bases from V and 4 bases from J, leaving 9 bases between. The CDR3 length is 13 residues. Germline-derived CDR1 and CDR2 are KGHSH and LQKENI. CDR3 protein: CASSPNVHYEQYF. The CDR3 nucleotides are TGTGCCAGCTCACCAAACGTCCATTACGAGCAGTACTTC.

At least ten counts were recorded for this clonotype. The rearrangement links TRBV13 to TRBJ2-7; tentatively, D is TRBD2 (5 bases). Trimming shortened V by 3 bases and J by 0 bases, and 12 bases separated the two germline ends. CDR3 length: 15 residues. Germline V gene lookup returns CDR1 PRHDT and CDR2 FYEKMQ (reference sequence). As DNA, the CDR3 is TGTGCCAGCAGCTTTGGAGGCGCCCTCTCCTACGAGCAGTACTTC. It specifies CASSFGGALSYEQYF.

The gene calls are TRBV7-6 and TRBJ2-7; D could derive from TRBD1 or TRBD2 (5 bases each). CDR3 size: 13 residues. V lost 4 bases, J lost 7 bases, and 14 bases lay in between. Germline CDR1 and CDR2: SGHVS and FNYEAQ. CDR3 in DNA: TGTGCCAGCAGCTCGGGGACCGATGGTGAGCAGTACTTC. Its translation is CASSSGTDGEQYF.

The CDR3 nucleotides read TGCGCCAGCAGCCTCCTCGGGCAGGGGGCGCCCGGGGCACCCCTCCACTTT. This encodes CASSLLGQGAPGAPLHF. This sequence joins TRBV4-1 and TRBJ1-6; 8 nucleotides align to TRBD1. Trimming removed 4 bases from V and 11 bases from J; junction bases left unmatched: 16. CDR3 length: 17 residues. Germline V lookup: CDR1 MGHRA, CDR2 YSYEKL.

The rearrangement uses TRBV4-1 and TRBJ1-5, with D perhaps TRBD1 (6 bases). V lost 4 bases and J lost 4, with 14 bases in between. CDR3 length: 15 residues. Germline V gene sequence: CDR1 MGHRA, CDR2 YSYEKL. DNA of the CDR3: TGCGCCAGCAGCCGAGACAGGATGGCAAATCAGCCCCAGCATTTT. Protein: CASSRDRMANQPQHF.

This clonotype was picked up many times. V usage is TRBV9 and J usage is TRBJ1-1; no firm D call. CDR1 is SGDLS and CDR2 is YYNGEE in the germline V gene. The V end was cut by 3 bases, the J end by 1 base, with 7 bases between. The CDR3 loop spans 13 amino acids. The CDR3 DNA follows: TGTGCCAGCAGCGCACAAGCGAACACTGAAGCTTTCTTT. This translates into CASSAQANTEAFF.

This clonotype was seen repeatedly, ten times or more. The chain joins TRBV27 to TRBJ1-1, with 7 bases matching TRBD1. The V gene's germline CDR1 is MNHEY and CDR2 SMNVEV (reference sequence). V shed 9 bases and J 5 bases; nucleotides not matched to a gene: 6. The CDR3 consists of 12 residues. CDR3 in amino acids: CASYRDSTEAFF. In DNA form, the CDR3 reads TGTGCCAGTTACCGGGACAGTACTGAAGCTTTCTTT.

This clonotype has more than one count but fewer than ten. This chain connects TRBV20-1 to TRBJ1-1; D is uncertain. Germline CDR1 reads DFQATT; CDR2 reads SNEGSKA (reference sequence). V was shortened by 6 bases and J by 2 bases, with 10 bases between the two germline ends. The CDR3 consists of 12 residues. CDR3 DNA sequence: TGCAGTGCCCCGTTGGATAACACTGAAGCTTTCTTT. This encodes CSAPLDNTEAFF.